This T cell receptor (beta chain) came from a study of lymphopenia after photon versus proton radiotherapy. Study-level points and caveats: Larger post-nadir TCR diversity loss correlated inversely with survival in deceased patients. Survival link was tested only in deceased patients; proton benefit remains a possibility. After the lymphocyte nadir, photon-treated repertoires showed oligoclonal expansion, especially of CD8+ Temra cells. Proton therapy kept repertoires fairly stable, unlike photons, which gained effector/memory cells.

The data were produced by immunoSEQ multiplex PCR, yet TCRdb's version contains in-frame clones alone and is incomplete. The repertoire holds some 30,000 clones, with 80% to 90% as singletons. With respect to this clone: The target antigen is unknown.

CDR1 is MNHEY, CDR2 SMNVEV, per germline (reference sequence). There are 14 residues in the CDR3. With 2 bases clipped from V and 3 bases from J, the junction kept 3 bases outside the gene matches. The J gene is TRBJ2-7, the V gene TRBV27, with 8 positions matching TRBD1. The specimen comprised peripheral blood, sampled from a patient treated with proton-based radiotherapy. This receptor was taken from a woman in her sixties with cholangiocarcinoma. Some clones in this sample may be carry-over from other donors' samples. CDR3 sequence (DNA): TGTGCCAGCAGTTTACAGGGGGCAGGCTACGAGCAGTACTTC. This translates into CASSLQGAGYEQYF.